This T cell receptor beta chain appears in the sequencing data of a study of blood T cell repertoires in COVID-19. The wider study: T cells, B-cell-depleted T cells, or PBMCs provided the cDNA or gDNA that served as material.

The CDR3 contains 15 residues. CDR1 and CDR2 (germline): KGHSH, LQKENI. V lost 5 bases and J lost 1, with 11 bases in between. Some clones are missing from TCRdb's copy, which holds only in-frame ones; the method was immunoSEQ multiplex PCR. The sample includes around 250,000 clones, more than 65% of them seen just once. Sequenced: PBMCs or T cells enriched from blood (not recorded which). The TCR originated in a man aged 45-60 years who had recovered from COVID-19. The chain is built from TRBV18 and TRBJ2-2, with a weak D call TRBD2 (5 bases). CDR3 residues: CASSLTSGNTGELFF. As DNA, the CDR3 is TGTGCCAGCTCATTAACAAGCGGGAACACCGGGGAGCTGTTTTTT. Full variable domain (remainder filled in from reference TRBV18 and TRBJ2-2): NAGVMQNPRHLVRRRGQEARLRCSPMKGHSHVYWYRQLPEEGLKFMVYLQKENIIDESGMPKERFSAEFPKEGPSILRIQQVVRGDSAAYFCASSLTSGNTGELFFGEGSRLTVL.